This T cell receptor beta chain is drawn from a study of blood T cell repertoires in COVID-19. Study-wide background: The United States, Italy and Spain supplied acute and convalescent COVID-19 samples. T cells, B-cell-depleted T cells, or PBMCs supplied cDNA or gDNA.

Original data processing: Nucleated cell number was recorded as an estimate derived from reference gene primer amplification. TCRdb's table, derived via immunoSEQ multiplex PCR, lists solely in-frame clones and lacks some. V and J calls and clone size are given by that table; D and trimming were obtained from the DNA. The sample gives some 160,000 clones, around 80% of which show up once; less than 20% is in the top ten. The V and J ends lost 6 bases and 0 bases, in that order; junction bases with no gene match: 8. The CDR3 runs 15 residues. Germline CDR1 MNHEY, CDR2 SVGEGT. This clonotype was sampled from a woman aged 70-85 years who had recovered from COVID-19. The sequencing input was peripheral blood. The chain couples TRBV6-2 or TRBV6-3 to TRBJ2-7; TRBD2 agrees at 7 bases. CDR3 in amino acids: CASSPPGGNSYEQYF. As DNA, the CDR3 is TGTGCCAGCAGCCCGCCGGGGGGAAACTCCTACGAGCAGTACTTC.